The 3 T cell receptor beta chains below all came from one sample that was sequenced in a study of blood T cell repertoires in COVID-19. Method: immunoSEQ multiplex PCR; TCRdb's copy keeps in-frame clones and lacks some. Of hundreds of thousands of clones detected, 87% appear once; the ten largest clones hold approximately 2%. Sequencing was carried out using peripheral blood. These receptors all come from a man between 18 and 35 years old with active or convalescent COVID-19.

V and J are TRBV6-5 and TRBJ2-1, with TRBD2 identical over 9 bases. Per the germline V gene, CDR1 is MNHEY and CDR2 is SVGAGI. Trimming cost V 4 bases and J 6 bases; bases outside gene matches: 7. CDR3 length: 15 amino acids. CDR3 nucleotide sequence: TGTGCCAGCAGTTTAGCGGGGGAGGGGGTCAATGAGCAGTTCTTC. Translation gives CASSLAGEGVNEQFF.

The chain couples TRBV29-1 to TRBJ2-5, with 8 bases that match TRBD2. Per germline, CDR1 SQVTM and CDR2 ANQGSEA. CDR3 length equals 16 residues. The junction had 13 bases not matched to a gene; V was cut back by 2 bases and J by 5 bases. CDR3 residues: CSVELERESTRETQYF. The DNA for the CDR3 is TGCAGCGTTGAATTGGAGCGGGAGAGTACTAGGGAGACCCAGTACTTC. The complete variable domain, with remaining parts taken from reference TRBV29-1 and TRBJ2-5, reads SAVISQKPSRDICQRGTSLTIQCQVDSQVTMMFWYRQQPGQSLTLIATANQGSEATYESGFVIDKFPISRPNLTFSTLTVSNMSPEDSSIYLCSVELERESTRETQYFGPGTRLLVL.

This chain joins TRBV5-1 and TRBJ2-7; 7 bases align to TRBD1. This CDR3 comprises 15 residues. Germline CDR1 reads SGHRS; CDR2 reads YFSETQ. The J segment lost 2 bases and the V segment lost 4 bases, leaving 9 bases of the junction unmatched. CDR3 sequence (DNA): TGCGCCAGCAGCCTGGGGCCGGGACAGACCTACGAGCAGTACTTC. It is translated as CASSLGPGQTYEQYF. The full variable domain, rest sourced from reference TRBV5-1 and TRBJ2-7, is KAGVTQTPRYLIKTRGQQVTLSCSPISGHRSVSWYQQTPGQGLQFLFEYFSETQRNKGNFPGRFSGRQFSNSRSEMNVSTLELGDSALYLCASSLGPGQTYEQYFGPGTRLTVT.